These T cell receptor beta chains were read from a single sample in a study of T cells in Graves' hyperthyroidism and ophthalmopathy. Each CDR3 protein gets one entry after TCRdb re-called the multiplex PCR reads with MiXCR. The data contain around 500,000 distinct CDR3 sequences, roughly 23% of them singletons. The material sequenced was blood. These receptors came from a woman between 65 and 79 years old with Graves' ophthalmopathy. CDR3s include the opening cysteine and the closing phenylalanine or tryptophan. A D gene is named only where the DNA matches it firmly. Clone sizes are given selectively: once, few, many, or a class where the clone is expanded.

d_gene	v_gene	len	abundance	j_gene	CDR3aa	CDR3nt
.	TRBV10-2	19	.	TRBJ2-7	CASSESIGGGGQMLYEQYF	TGCGCCAGCAGTGAGTCGATTGGGGGGGGGGGACAGATGCTGTACGAGCAGTACTTC
.	TRBV10-2	13	few	TRBJ1-3	CASDPADGNTIYF	TGCGCCAGCGACCCGGCAGACGGAAACACCATATATTTT
.	TRBV2	15	.	TRBJ2-5	CASSLQGRTQETQYF	TGTGCCAGCAGCCTACAGGGCAGGACCCAAGAGACCCAGTACTTC
.	TRBV11-1	15	.	TRBJ2-7	CASNPEGTTSYEQYF	TGTGCCAGCAACCCAGAGGGGACGACTTCCTACGAGCAGTACTTC
.	TRBV30	17	once	TRBJ2-5	CAWSVFGMTAKGETQYF	TGTGCCTGGAGTGTATTCGGGATGACAGCCAAAGGGGAGACCCAGTACTTC
.	TRBV2	14	many	TRBJ1-5	CASMGPWDSQPQHF	TGTGCCAGCATGGGGCCCTGGGATAGCCAGCCCCAGCATTTT
.	TRBV28	13	many	TRBJ1-5	CASSLGAGQPQHF	TGTGCCAGCAGTTTAGGGGCGGGTCAGCCCCAGCATTTT
.	TRBV30	14	few	TRBJ1-6	CAWNTGSKNSPLHF	TGTGCCTGGAATACTGGGTCTAAGAATTCACCCCTCCACTTT
.	TRBV5-5	16	.	TRBJ2-3	CASSLVRGSPSDTQYF	TGTGCCAGCAGCTTGGTACGGGGATCCCCTTCAGATACGCAGTATTTT
.	TRBV6-2/TRBV6-3	17	many	TRBJ2-5	CASSYDGTGVDRETQYF	TGTGCCAGCAGTTACGACGGGACGGGAGTCGACCGGGAGACCCAGTACTTC
.	TRBV6-6	11	.	TRBJ2-1	CASSYNGQQFF	TGTGCCAGCAGTTACAACGGACAACAGTTCTTC
.	TRBV28	13	many	TRBJ2-7	CASSLWDSYEQYF	TGTGCCAGCAGTTTGTGGGACTCCTACGAGCAGTACTTC
.	TRBV19	12	few	TRBJ2-5	CASSTTGETQYF	TGTGCCAGTAGTACGACGGGAGAGACCCAGTACTTC
.	TRBV3-1	12	many	TRBJ2-7	CASSPPGNEQYF	TGTGCCAGCAGCCCCCCGGGCAACGAGCAGTACTTC
.	TRBV7-2	14	many	TRBJ2-5	CASSWGRGGETQYF	TGTGCCAGCAGCTGGGGACGAGGTGGGGAGACCCAGTACTTC
.	TRBV7-2	12	.	TRBJ2-1	CASSYTYNEQFF	TGTGCCAGCAGCTATACCTACAATGAGCAGTTCTTC
TRBD2	TRBV12-3/TRBV12-4	14	few	TRBJ2-7	CASSPSWTSYEQYF	TGTGCCAGCAGCCCGAGTTGGACTAGCTACGAGCAGTACTTC
.	TRBV2	15	many	TRBJ1-2	CASSGLGDVNYGYTF	TGTGCCAGCAGTGGATTAGGGGATGTTAACTATGGCTACACCTTC
.	TRBV20-1	14	few	TRBJ2-3	CSASGGLRTDTQYF	TGCAGTGCTAGTGGGGGCCTCAGGACAGATACGCAGTATTTT
.	TRBV5-1	15	.	TRBJ1-4	CASSLAGTTNEKLFF	TGCGCCAGCAGCTTGGCCGGTACAACTAATGAAAAACTGTTTTTT
.	TRBV6-1	12	few	TRBJ1-2	CASTSGTFGYTF	TGTGCCAGCACCTCCGGGACCTTTGGCTACACCTTC
.	TRBV20-1	12	.	TRBJ1-1	CSAQAWNTEAFF	TGCAGTGCTCAGGCGTGGAACACTGAAGCTTTCTTT
.	TRBV10-3	13	few	TRBJ1-6	CAISGAADSPLHF	TGTGCCATCAGTGGTGCGGCTGATTCACCCCTCCACTTT
.	TRBV20-1	15	.	TRBJ2-6	CSASMWSSGANVLTF	TGCAGTGCTAGCATGTGGAGCTCTGGGGCCAACGTCCTGACTTTC
TRBD1	TRBV5-1	14	.	TRBJ1-2	CASRRDRSFSGYTF	TGCGCCAGCCGCCGGGACAGGAGTTTTTCTGGCTACACCTTC
TRBD1	TRBV29-1	13	few	TRBJ2-7	CSVVLGTVYEQYF	TGCAGCGTTGTCCTCGGGACAGTCTACGAGCAGTACTTC
.	TRBV20-1	13	once	TRBJ1-5	CSASFQINQPQHF	TGCAGTGCTAGTTTTCAGATCAATCAGCCCCAGCATTTT
.	TRBV20-1	15	.	TRBJ2-3	CSASPFAGNTDTQYF	TGCAGTGCTAGCCCCTTTGCGGGGAACACAGATACGCAGTATTTT
TRBD1	TRBV4-3	18	few	TRBJ2-5	CASSQDSGTGVLQETQYF	TGCGCCAGCAGCCAAGACTCTGGGACAGGGGTACTTCAAGAGACCCAGTACTTC
.	TRBV9	16	.	TRBJ2-2	CASSVDKKVVSGELFF	TGTGCCAGCAGCGTAGATAAGAAGGTGGTCTCCGGGGAGCTGTTTTTT
.	TRBV7-9	15	few	TRBJ2-5	CASSRPQGYQETQYF	TGTGCCAGCAGTCGGCCTCAGGGGTACCAAGAGACCCAGTACTTC
TRBD2	TRBV30	15	.	TRBJ2-1	CAWSRKRERSNEQFF	TGTGCCTGGAGTCGAAAGCGGGAGCGAAGTAATGAGCAGTTCTTC
TRBD2	TRBV28	13	.	TRBJ2-1	CASSPGGRGAQFF	TGTGCCAGCAGCCCAGGAGGGAGGGGAGCACAGTTCTTC
.	TRBV7-8	14	few	TRBJ2-7	CASSLVGEVGEQYF	TGTGCCAGCAGCTTAGTCGGGGAAGTCGGCGAGCAGTACTTC
TRBD2	TRBV20-1	15	.	TRBJ2-1	CSATVLAGESNEQFF	TGCAGTGCTACCGTACTAGCGGGAGAAAGTAATGAGCAGTTCTTC
TRBD1	TRBV20-1	19	.	TRBJ1-4	CSARPVSGTGGSPDEKLFF	TGCAGTGCTAGACCAGTCTCCGGGACAGGGGGCTCCCCGGATGAAAAACTGTTTTTT
TRBD2	TRBV6-2/TRBV6-3	16	few	TRBJ2-7	CASRGRTSGRVYEQYF	TGTGCCAGCAGAGGCCGGACTAGCGGGAGGGTCTACGAGCAGTACTTC
.	TRBV11-2	16	many	TRBJ2-5	CASSLGLTGPAGTQYF	TGTGCCAGCAGCTTAGGGCTTACTGGCCCTGCCGGGACCCAGTACTTC
.	TRBV2	14	many	TRBJ2-1	CASSVLSSYNEQFF	TGTGCCAGCAGTGTTCTCAGCTCCTACAATGAGCAGTTCTTC
.	TRBV20-1	12	few	TRBJ2-3	CSAGVRPDTQYF	TGCAGTGCTGGGGTACGTCCAGATACGCAGTATTTT
TRBD1	TRBV19	14	few	TRBJ2-7	CASSTRDRPYEQYF	TGTGCCAGTAGTACCCGGGACAGACCCTACGAGCAGTACTTC
TRBD2	TRBV6-5	16	many	TRBJ2-3	CASSYSAGGITDTQYF	TGTGCCAGCAGTTACTCAGCGGGAGGGATCACAGATACGCAGTATTTT
.	TRBV20-1	15	few	TRBJ1-4	CSAGPMRRKNEKLFF	TGCAGTGCTGGGCCAATGAGACGAAAAAATGAAAAACTGTTTTTT
TRBD2	TRBV2	16	many	TRBJ2-2	CASSEVSGSFTGELFF	TGTGCCAGCAGTGAAGTCAGCGGGAGTTTCACCGGGGAGCTGTTTTTT
.	TRBV28	15	many	TRBJ1-1	CASSLGPARNTEAFF	TGTGCCAGCAGTTTGGGCCCAGCCCGGAACACTGAAGCTTTCTTT
.	TRBV6-1	13	.	TRBJ1-4	CASSTTGNEKLFF	TGTGCCAGCAGTACCACCGGGAATGAAAAACTGTTTTTT
.	TRBV7-9	13	few	TRBJ2-7	CASSATGPSEQYF	TGTGCCAGTAGTGCGACAGGACCTTCCGAGCAGTACTTC
.	TRBV2	15	many	TRBJ1-5	CASSKQDSPNQPQHF	TGTGCCAGCAGTAAACAGGACAGTCCTAATCAGCCCCAGCATTTT
.	TRBV18	14	few	TRBJ2-3	CASSNRVSTDTQYF	TGTGCCAGCTCAAATAGGGTGAGCACAGATACGCAGTATTTT
.	TRBV7-9	12	.	TRBJ1-2	CASSQQSYGYTF	TGTGCCAGCAGCCAACAATCCTATGGCTACACCTTC
TRBD2	TRBV7-2	16	few	TRBJ2-2	CASRDYLAGRTGELFF	TGTGCCAGCAGAGATTATCTAGCGGGGAGGACCGGGGAGCTGTTTTTT
.	TRBV18	11	.	TRBJ1-2	CASSPNYDYTF	TGTGCCAGCTCACCAAATTATGACTACACCTTC
.	TRBV14	14	.	TRBJ1-3	CASSQGSLGNTIYF	TGTGCCAGCAGCCAAGGTTCGCTCGGAAACACCATATATTTT
.	TRBV7-9	15	few	TRBJ2-7	CASSSYTDGNYEQYF	TGTGCCAGCAGCTCCTACACGGACGGTAACTACGAGCAGTACTTC
.	TRBV27	15	.	TRBJ1-2	CASSLSYGGLNGYTF	TGTGCCAGCAGTTTATCGTACGGGGGGCTTAATGGCTACACCTTC
TRBD1	TRBV5-1	15	.	TRBJ1-4	CASSKSQGAAEKLFF	TGCGCCAGCAGCAAATCACAGGGGGCGGCTGAAAAACTGTTTTTT
.	TRBV6-1	13	.	TRBJ1-3	CASSEGRGNTIYF	TGTGCCAGCAGTGAAGGGAGAGGAAACACCATATATTTT
.	TRBV24-1	17	.	TRBJ2-2	CATSENRDFLNTGELFF	TGTGCCACCAGTGAGAACCGGGACTTTCTAAACACCGGGGAGCTGTTTTTT
TRBD1	TRBV7-2	15	few	TRBJ2-7	CASSWGTGSLYEQYF	TGTGCCAGCAGCTGGGGGACAGGGTCCCTCTACGAGCAGTACTTC